The TCR beta chain under discussion was sequenced for a study of blood T cell repertoires in COVID-19. The overall study: Specimens from acute and convalescent COVID-19 originated in the United States, Italy and Spain.

V was clipped by 4 bases and J by 1 base; unmatched bases: 7. Germline V CDR1 and CDR2: SGHNT, YENEEA. CDR3 size: 16 residues. This study enrolled people aged about 18 to 95 from roughly 22 US geographic areas. Cohorts were based on clinical histories the participants reported. The authors' processing: From reference gene primer amplification, estimates of nucleated cell counts were derived. Produced via immunoSEQ multiplex PCR; TCRdb's table is partial and in-frame only. The DNA gave D and trimming, while V, J and clone size come from that table. The sample gives about 200,000 clones, roughly nine tenths of which show up once; over 2% is in the top ten.

The sample comprised PBMCs or T cells enriched from blood (not recorded which). The TCR originated in a woman aged 40-49 years with acute COVID-19. The V and J genes are TRBV11-3 and TRBJ2-1; 7 bases agree with TRBD2. CDR3: CASSSGGRVSYNEQFF. The CDR3 DNA is TGTGCCAGCAGCTCCGGAGGGAGGGTATCCTACAATGAGCAGTTCTTC.